The clone carrying this TCR beta chain was counted at least ten times. Its antigen is still unknown. The germline CDR1 and CDR2 sequences are SGHTA and FQGNSA. Trimming removed 3 bases from V and 5 bases from J; junction bases left unmatched: 3. The CDR3 contains 13 residues. This specimen belongs to a study of T cell repertoires in cytomegalovirus infection. TCRdb independently ran MiXCR on the reads; one entry per CDR3 protein. The sample consists of about 890,000 distinct CDR3 sequences, 31% of them appearing once. Whole-study findings and limits: Pooled public TCR beta family frequency picked out CMV carriers with the relevant HLA.

Specimen: cultured CD8+ T cells from PBMCs, collected from culture after CMV antigen stimulation. The chain employs TRBV7-2 and TRBJ2-5; 7 nucleotides match TRBD1. This TCR derives from a human donor in good health (CMV status not recorded). Some clones in this sample may be carry-over from other donors' samples. The CDR3 reads CASSFTTGETQYF. CDR3 DNA sequence: TGTGCCAGCAGCTTCACGACAGGGGAGACCCAGTACTTC.